The 9 T cell receptor beta chains in this list originate from one sample, sequenced in a study of OX40 agonist ivuxolimab in advanced cancers. Sequencing used immunoSEQ multiplex PCR; TCRdb keeps in-frame clones, though not all of them. The table has approximately 82,000 clones, 83% seen once. The sequencing here drew on CD4+ or CD8+ T cells sorted from blood, taken in a trial of the OX40 agonist ivuxolimab. The source is an adult with an advanced solid tumor such as melanoma, head and neck, liver or kidney cancer.

Of note for this clone: An end of the junction does not agree with germline; a read error may underlie this. The chain employs TRBV11-2 and TRBJ2-3; D uncertain. CDR1 and CDR2 from the germline V gene are SGHAT and FQNNGV. This CDR3 region has 14 residues. The CDR3 protein is CASSLDPLTDTQYF. CDR3 sequence (DNA): TGTGCCAGCAGCCTAGACCCCCTCACAGATACGCAGTATTTT. Full variable domain (rest looked up from reference TRBV11-2 and TRBJ2-3): EAGVAQSPRYKIIEKRQSVAFWCNPISGHATLYWYQQILGQGPKLLIQFQNNGVVDDSQLPKDRFSAERLKGVDSTLKIQPAKLEDSAVYLCASSLDPLTDTQYFGPGTRLTVL.

This clone has a single count. The rearrangement joins TRBV19 to TRBJ1-1, with 10 bases aligning to TRBD1. V shed 3 bases and J 0 bases; nucleotides not matched to a gene: 4. Germline loops: CDR1 LNHDA, CDR2 SQIVND (reference sequence). The CDR3 length is 16 residues. The CDR3 DNA sequence: TGTGCCAGTAGTATTCAGACAGGGGGCCTGAACACTGAAGCTTTCTTT. It yields the protein CASSIQTGGLNTEAFF.

The chain recombines TRBV27 with TRBJ1-4, with D possibly TRBD1 on 5 matching bases. V lost 4 bases and J lost 7, with 13 bases in between. CDR1 and CDR2 (germline): MNHEY, SMNVEV (reference sequence). The CDR3 totals 14 residues. The CDR3: CASSSAAGGEKLFF. The DNA for the CDR3 is TGTGCCAGCAGTTCCGCCGCCGGGGGTGAAAAACTGTTTTTT.

This chain joins TRBV7-9 and TRBJ2-5, with 10 bases identical to TRBD2. There are 16 residues in the CDR3. Germline V lookup: CDR1 SEHNR, CDR2 FQNEAQ (reference sequence). V was pared by 2 bases and J by 1 base, with 4 bases of the junction left unmatched. CDR3: CASSLNSGGFQETQYF. CDR3 in DNA: TGTGCCAGCAGCTTAAATAGCGGGGGGTTCCAAGAGACCCAGTACTTC.

On this clone: The junction does not match germline at one end; this may be a read error. The rearrangement links TRBV30 to TRBJ2-2; D possibly corresponds to TRBD2 (6 bases). The CDR3 extends over 14 amino acids. Germline V gene lookup returns CDR1 GTSNPN and CDR2 SVGIG (reference sequence). The CDR3 nucleotides are TGTGCCTCGAGTCGGGGAGGTAGCGCCGGGGAGCTGTTTTTT. Translation: CASSRGGSAGELFF.

This rearrangement joins TRBV6-5 to TRBJ1-2, with 7 bases aligning to TRBD1. The V gene's germline CDR1 is MNHEY and CDR2 SVGAGI. V lost 6 bases to trimming and J lost 2 bases; unmatched junction nucleotides: 9. CDR3 length: 15 residues. The CDR3 bases are TGTGCCAGCAGAAACTATCGGGACAGCAACTATGGCTACACCTTC. Encoded protein: CASRNYRDSNYGYTF.

Only a few counts were recorded for this clone. The chain is built from TRBV4-2 and TRBJ2-6; no definite D call. CDR1 and CDR2 from the germline V gene are LGHNA and YNFKEQ. Trimming shortened V by 2 bases and J by 2 bases, and 16 bases separated the two germline ends. The CDR3 extends over 18 amino acids. The CDR3 loop is CASSQPVDRRAGANVLTF. As DNA, the CDR3 is TGTGCCAGCAGCCAACCGGTGGATAGGAGAGCTGGGGCCAACGTCCTGACTTTC.

This clone occurred once. V is TRBV7-9 and J is TRBJ1-4, with a possible D match to TRBD1 (6 bases). The CDR3 has 14 residues. Germline V lookup: CDR1 SEHNR, CDR2 FQNEAQ (reference sequence). V lost 7 bases to trimming and J lost 5 bases, with 14 bases between them. The CDR3 nucleotides are TGTGCCAGCAACCAGGGAAGGGGGAATGAAAAACTGTTTTTT. Protein: CASNQGRGNEKLFF.

J is TRBJ2-5 and V is TRBV7-6; 8 nucleotides align to TRBD2. V lost 2 bases, J lost 9 bases, and 17 bases stayed unmatched. CDR3 length: 17 amino acids. Germline assignment: CDR1 SGHVS and CDR2 FNYEAQ. This CDR3 reads CASSLMSSTGGPGAQYF. CDR3 in DNA: TGTGCCAGCAGCTTAATGTCCTCGACGGGGGGGCCGGGGGCCCAGTACTTC.